The rows below give T cell receptor beta chains drawn from one sample of a study of T cell responses to AZD1222 COVID-19 vaccine. Produced via immunoSEQ multiplex PCR; TCRdb's table is partial and in-frame only. Of some 200,000 clones in the sample, roughly 90% were seen once. Material: peripheral blood, obtained 28 days after the second AZD1222 dose. The receptors stem from an adult who received the AZD1222 COVID-19 vaccine. Both conserved end residues are part of each CDR3. A D gene is named only where the DNA matches it firmly. A row's size may be missing; if present it is once, few, many or a size class.

TRBJ2-7 TRBV18 - TRBD2 16 CASSPPQVAGAREQYF TGTGCCAGCTCACCACCCCAAGTAGCGGGAGCACGGGAGCAGTACTTC
TRBJ1-2 TRBV28 few - 14 CASSSHNRVSGYTF TGTGCCAGCAGCTCCCATAACAGGGTTTCTGGCTACACCTTC
TRBJ1-4 TRBV28 - - 15 CASSVGGIGNEKLFF TGTGCCAGCAGTGTAGGGGGAATTGGTAATGAAAAACTGTTTTTT
TRBJ1-1 TRBV30 - - 12 CAWSLPYTEAFF TGTGCCTGGAGCCTACCCTACACTGAAGCTTTCTTT
TRBJ2-7 TRBV5-1 - TRBD2 14 CASSQTSGRGEQYF TGCGCCAGCAGCCAGACTAGCGGGAGAGGCGAGCAGTACTTC
TRBJ1-5 TRBV10-3 - TRBD1 17 CAISESGGQGGNQPQHF TGTGCCATCAGTGAGTCAGGGGGACAGGGGGGCAATCAGCCCCAGCATTTT
TRBJ2-7 TRBV18 - - 12 CASSPGSYEQYF TGTGCCAGCTCACCGGGGAGCTACGAGCAGTACTTC
TRBJ1-4 TRBV15 - - 13 CATSRGEVEKLFF TGTGCCACCAGCAGAGGGGAGGTTGAAAAACTGTTTTTT
TRBJ1-2 TRBV18 - TRBD1 14 CASSPQGQAYGYTF TGTGCCAGCTCACCACAGGGACAGGCGTATGGCTACACCTTC
TRBJ1-2 TRBV30 - - 13 CAWSNTEGYGYTF TGTGCCTGGAGTAACACCGAGGGGTATGGCTACACCTTC
TRBJ1-1 TRBV29-1 - TRBD1 17 CSVAGTGTSRMNTEAFF TGCAGCGTTGCGGGGACAGGGACGTCTAGGATGAACACTGAAGCTTTCTTT
TRBJ1-6 TRBV4-1 - TRBD1 16 CASSLLWGQGNSPLHF TGCGCCAGCAGCCTCCTATGGGGACAGGGAAATTCACCCCTCCACTTT
TRBJ1-3 TRBV7-8 - - 16 CASSLEQGFGGNTIYF TGTGCCAGCAGCTTAGAACAAGGCTTTGGTGGAAACACCATATATTTT
TRBJ2-3 TRBV5-1 - TRBD2 19 CASSFTPGLAGVRTDTQYF TGCGCCAGCAGCTTTACTCCGGGACTAGCGGGAGTACGCACAGATACGCAGTATTTT
TRBJ2-1 TRBV29-1 - TRBD2 14 CSVVGLAGKDEQFF TGCAGCGTAGTGGGACTAGCGGGAAAGGACGAGCAGTTCTTC
TRBJ2-3 TRBV11-2 - TRBD1 19 CASSLVSGAAGGAGDTQYF TGTGCCAGCAGCTTAGTGTCCGGCGCGGCAGGGGGCGCGGGAGATACGCAGTATTTT
TRBJ1-2 TRBV27 - - 13 CASKDRENYGYTF TGTGCCAGCAAGGACAGAGAAAACTATGGCTACACCTTC
TRBJ1-2 TRBV5-1 - - 14 CASSPGASNYGYTF TGCGCCAGCAGCCCGGGAGCCTCCAACTATGGCTACACCTTC
TRBJ1-2 TRBV10-3 - - 11 CAIGQGDGYTF TGTGCCATCGGCCAGGGAGATGGCTACACCTTC
TRBJ2-7 TRBV11-1 few TRBD2 16 CASSGGASGSLNEQYF TGTGCCAGCAGCGGGGGGGCTAGCGGGAGTCTCAACGAGCAGTACTTC
TRBJ1-6 TRBV6-5 - - 14 CASSPDLGNSPLHF TGTGCCAGCAGTCCCGACCTGGGCAATTCACCCCTCCACTTT
TRBJ1-5 TRBV7-8 once TRBD1 14 CASSPWTGNQPQHF TGTGCCAGCAGCCCATGGACAGGGAATCAGCCCCAGCATTTT